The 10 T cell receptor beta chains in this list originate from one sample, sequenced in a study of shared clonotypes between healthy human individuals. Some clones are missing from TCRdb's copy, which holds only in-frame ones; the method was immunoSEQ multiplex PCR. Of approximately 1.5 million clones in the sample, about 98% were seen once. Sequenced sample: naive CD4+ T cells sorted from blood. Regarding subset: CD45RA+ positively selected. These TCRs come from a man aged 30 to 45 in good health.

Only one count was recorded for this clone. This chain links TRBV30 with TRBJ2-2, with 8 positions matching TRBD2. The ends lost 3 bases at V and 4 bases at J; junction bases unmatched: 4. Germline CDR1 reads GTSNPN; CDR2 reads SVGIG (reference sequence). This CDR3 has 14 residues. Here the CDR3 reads CAWRREAFTGELFF. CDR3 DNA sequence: TGTGCCTGGAGGCGGGAGGCTTTCACCGGGGAGCTGTTTTTT.

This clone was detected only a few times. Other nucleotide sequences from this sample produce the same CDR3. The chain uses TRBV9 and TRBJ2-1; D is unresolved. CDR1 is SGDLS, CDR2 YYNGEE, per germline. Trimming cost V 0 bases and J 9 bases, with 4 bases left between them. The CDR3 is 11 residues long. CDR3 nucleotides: TGTGCCAGCAGCGTAGGCTCTGAGCAGTTCTTC. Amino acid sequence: CASSVGSEQFF.

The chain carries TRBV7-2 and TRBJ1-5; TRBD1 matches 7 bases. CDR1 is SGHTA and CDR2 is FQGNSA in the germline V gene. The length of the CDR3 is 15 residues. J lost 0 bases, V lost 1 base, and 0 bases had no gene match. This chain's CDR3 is CASSLGTGSNQPQHF. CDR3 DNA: TGTGCCAGCAGCTTAGGGACAGGTAGCAATCAGCCCCAGCATTTT.

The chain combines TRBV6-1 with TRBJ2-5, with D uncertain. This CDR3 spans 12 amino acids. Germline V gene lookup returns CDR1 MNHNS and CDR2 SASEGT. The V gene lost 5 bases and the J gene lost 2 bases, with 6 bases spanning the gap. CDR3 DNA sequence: TGTGCCAGCAGTTTTAGGCAAGAGACCCAGTACTTC. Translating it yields CASSFRQETQYF.

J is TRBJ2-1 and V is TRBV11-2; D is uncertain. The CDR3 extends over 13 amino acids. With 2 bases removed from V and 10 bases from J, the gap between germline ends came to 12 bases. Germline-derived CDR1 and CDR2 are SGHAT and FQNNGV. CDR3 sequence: CASSLQGLGEQFF. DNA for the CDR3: TGTGCCAGCAGCTTACAAGGGCTGGGGGAGCAGTTCTTC.

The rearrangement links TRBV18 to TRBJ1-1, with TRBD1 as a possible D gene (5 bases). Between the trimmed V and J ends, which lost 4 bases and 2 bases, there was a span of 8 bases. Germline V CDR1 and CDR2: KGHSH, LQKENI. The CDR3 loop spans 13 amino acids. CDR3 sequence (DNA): TGTGCCAGCTCACAGACAGCCAACACTGAAGCTTTCTTT. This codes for CASSQTANTEAFF.

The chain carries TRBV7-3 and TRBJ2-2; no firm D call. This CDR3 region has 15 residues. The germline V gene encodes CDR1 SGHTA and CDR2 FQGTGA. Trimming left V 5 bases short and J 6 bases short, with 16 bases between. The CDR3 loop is CASSLSSSTSGELFF. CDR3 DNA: TGTGCCAGCAGCCTCTCTTCCAGTACGTCCGGGGAGCTGTTTTTT.

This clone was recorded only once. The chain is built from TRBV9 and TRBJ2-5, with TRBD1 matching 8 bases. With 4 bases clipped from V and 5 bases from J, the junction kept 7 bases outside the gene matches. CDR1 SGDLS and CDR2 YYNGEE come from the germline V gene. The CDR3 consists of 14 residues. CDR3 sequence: CASSNQGAGETQYF. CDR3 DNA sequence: TGTGCCAGCAGCAATCAGGGGGCAGGGGAGACCCAGTACTTC.

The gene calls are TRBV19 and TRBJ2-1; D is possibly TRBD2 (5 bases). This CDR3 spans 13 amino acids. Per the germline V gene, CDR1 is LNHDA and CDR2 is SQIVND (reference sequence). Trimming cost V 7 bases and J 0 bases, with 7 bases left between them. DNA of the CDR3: TGTGCCAGTACGGGGAGCTCCTACAATGAGCAGTTCTTC. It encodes CASTGSSYNEQFF.

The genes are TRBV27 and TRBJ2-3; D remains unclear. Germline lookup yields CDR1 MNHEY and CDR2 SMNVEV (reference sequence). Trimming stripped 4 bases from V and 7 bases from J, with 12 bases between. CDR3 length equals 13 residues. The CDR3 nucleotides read TGTGCCAGCAGTTCAACGGACCCTTATACGCAGTATTTT. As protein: CASSSTDPYTQYF.